This T cell receptor beta chain was retrieved from a study of blood T cell repertoires in COVID-19. The repertoire was sequenced with immunoSEQ multiplex PCR; TCRdb's copy has only in-frame clones and lacks some. The table lists 250,000 or so clones, around 86% of them singletons. The germline V gene encodes CDR1 LGHDT and CDR2 YNNKEL (reference sequence). Unmatched junction bases numbered 0, after V lost 6 bases and J lost 8 bases. The CDR3 length is 12 residues. This chain links TRBV3-1 (or the pseudogene TRBV3-2) with TRBJ1-6, with 8 bases aligning to TRBD1. The sequence was collected from a man aged 25 to 45 who had recovered from COVID-19. The sample taken for sequencing was peripheral blood. Here the CDR3 reads CASRTGDSPLHF. Here the CDR3 DNA reads TGTGCCAGCAGGACAGGGGATTCACCCCTCCACTTT.